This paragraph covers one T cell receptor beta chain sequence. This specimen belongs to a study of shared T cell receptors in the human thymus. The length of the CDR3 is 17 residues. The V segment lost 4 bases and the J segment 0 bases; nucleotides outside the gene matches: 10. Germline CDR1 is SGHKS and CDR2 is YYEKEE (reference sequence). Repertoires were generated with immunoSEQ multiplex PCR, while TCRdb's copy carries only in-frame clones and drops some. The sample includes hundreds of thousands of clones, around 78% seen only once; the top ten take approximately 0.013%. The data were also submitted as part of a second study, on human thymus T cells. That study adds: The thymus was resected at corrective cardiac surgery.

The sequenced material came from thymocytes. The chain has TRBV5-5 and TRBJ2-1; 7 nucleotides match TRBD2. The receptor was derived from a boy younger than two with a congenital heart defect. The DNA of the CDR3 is TGTGCCAGCAGCACACCTACCGGGACTACCTCCTACAATGAGCAGTTCTTC. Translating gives CASSTPTGTTSYNEQFF.